This entry features one T cell receptor (beta chain) sequence. In the source study's methods: Reference gene primer amplification in the assay estimated nucleated cell counts. The assay was immunoSEQ multiplex PCR, and TCRdb's table has in-frame clones only and misses some. For V, J and clone size, that table is used; D and trimming come from the DNA. The data show tens of thousands of clones, with about four fifths seen just once and less than 7% held by the top ten. The entry originates in a study of blood T cell repertoires in COVID-19. The wider study: Specimens from acute and convalescent COVID-19 originated in the United States, Italy and Spain. The cDNA or gDNA used as material had been derived from T cells, B-cell-depleted T cells, or PBMCs.

Per the germline V gene, CDR1 is KGHSH and CDR2 is LQKENI. This CDR3 region has 19 residues. V was cut by 0 bases and J by 0 bases, with 21 bases left in between. While infection was still active, Seattle patients were enrolled and then followed longitudinally. This sequence was found in a man between 65 and 80 years old with COVID-19, enrolled during active disease. The chain combines TRBV18 with TRBJ2-7, with D possibly TRBD1 on 6 matching bases. Sequenced input: peripheral blood. The CDR3, as DNA: TGTGCCAGCTCACCACCGGGGAAACAGGGCCCTTATAGCTCCTACGAGCAGTACTTC. Translation gives CASSPPGKQGPYSSYEQYF.